This TCR beta chain was retrieved from a study of CD8 T cells in Susac syndrome (dated by TCRdb to between 2018 and 2021). Describing the broader study: Among the sequenced Susac syndrome patients, roughly six had clinically active disease and under ten were in clinical remission. Susac syndrome patients were therapy-naive, on corticosteroids (some also receiving IVIg), or on IVIg alone at blood withdrawal. Repertoire sequencing was used to test whether CD8+ T cell activation and differentiation in Susac syndrome was antigen driven. The study compared CD8+ T cell repertoire clonality among roughly 12 healthy donors, some 14 Susac syndrome patients and roughly 16 multiple sclerosis patients.

Regarding this clonotype: Its antigen target is currently unknown. No qualities accompany the bases; no much larger clone lies one base away.

Broader findings and caveats from the paper: The study acknowledged that relatively few individuals were included in the TCR sequencing and HLA analysis. CD8+ repertoires in Susac syndrome showed clonal expansion, which was highest in CD8+ TEMRA cells and was greater in clinically active patients than in remitting patients. Roughly 15 and five Susac-specific public clones were found in the total CD8+ and CD8+ TEMRA repertoires, respectively.

RNA was extracted using the RNeasy kit, and roughly 0.5 to 1 ug of the RNA was reverse transcribed with random hexamers. The immunoSEQ multiplex PCR assay, covering 54 Vbeta and 13 Jbeta segments, was used to amplify TCR beta CDR3 regions. To correct PCR amplification bias, a synthetic template baseline was used for both primer optimization and computational correction. The paper's processing steps were these. Only productive sequences were kept, with reads annotated to V, D and J genes according to IMGT and analyzed in immunoSEQ Analyzer. Clonality was calculated as one minus the Shannon entropy normalized by log2 of the number of productive unique sequences. For each patient and control, public and private clones were evaluated within the 100 most prevalent clones. Clones were defined as Susac-specific when absent from the healthy and MS cohorts, from over 950 published viral clones and from other ImmuneACCESS disease sequences. TCRdb reanalyzed the raw reads on its own, using fastp at Q25 for trimming and MiXCR for clone calling, and kept in-frame beta chains. Rows matching on CDR3 protein sequence are summarized as one entry with the most common DNA and genes. TCRdb, rather than the study authors, made the V and J calls. This sample lists 100,000 to 150,000 distinct CDR3 sequences; around 94% were detected once. Around 0.2% of the sample comes from the top ten.

Peripheral blood CD8+ and CD4+ T cells from healthy donors, Susac syndrome patients and multiple sclerosis patients were profiled by high-throughput TCR beta sequencing. The Susac syndrome patients fulfilled recently defined diagnostic criteria for definite or probable disease. CD8+ TEMRA cells were enriched by FACS, while bulk CD8+ and CD4+ T cells were purified by magnetic negative isolation. Blood was collected in EDTA tubes and processed within 24 hours, with PBMCs isolated through density gradient centrifugation. PBMCs intended for TCR sequencing were frozen in liquid nitrogen and were later thawed in a 37 degrees C water bath. The sorted or isolated CD4+, CD8+ and CD8+ TEMRA cells had a purity of 90% or higher. Reading the germline V gene gives CDR1 SNHLY and CDR2 FYNNEI. Trimming takes 1 base from V and 3 bases from J, and the germline ends sit 10 bases apart. From cysteine to phenylalanine, the CDR3 is 15 amino acids long. Just CDR3 DNA is preserved here, 45 bases in frame from base 1.

The chain uses TRBV2 and TRBJ1-5, with no reliable assignment of the D segment. The source is a human donor with Susac syndrome. The sample comprised CD8+ T cells from PBMCs. The DNA reads TGTGCCAGCAGTGAAGGTCAGACAAACAATCAGCCCCAGCATTTT. Its amino acids are CASSEGQTNNQPQHF.